This record covers a single TCR beta chain. This clonotype was observed a few times. Its antigen remains unidentified. Nothing much larger sits one base from this clone, and base qualities are not available. V loses 4 bases of germline sequence and J loses 1 base, and the interval between the two ends is 11 bases. Counted from cysteine to phenylalanine, this CDR3 has 15 amino acids. Only CDR3 DNA is held: 45 bases, read in frame from base 1. The germline V gene gives CDR1 as MNHEY and CDR2 as SVGAGI. The data belong to a study of early T cells in non-severe SARS-CoV-2 infection (dated by TCRdb to 2020 to 2022). With regard to the full study: TCR sequencing used bulk RNA from unsorted whole blood, so alpha and beta chains could not be paired.

Libraries were constructed by 5' RACE. Sequenced on a NextSeq 500. In the TCR library protocol, unique molecular identifiers were attached to individual cDNA molecules to correct for PCR bias and sequencing error. Both TCR alpha and beta chains were sequenced, and tight co-correlation was observed between alpha and beta sequence abundances in each sample. The study's own analysis went as follows. V gene, J gene and CDR3 annotation of TCR sequences was performed with Decombinator V4. TCRs were defined as expanded if a significant change between any two time points was detected under a Poisson model with p below 0.0001. Abundances of TCRs were expressed as counts per million after normalisation to the total number of TCRs sequenced in each sample. TRAV1-2 paired with TRAJ12, TRAJ20 or TRAJ33 defined MAIT TCRs, while TRAV10 paired with TRAJ18 defined iNKT TCRs. VDJdb, accessed on 1 November 2021, was searched for TCRs annotated for CMV, EBV and SARS-CoV-2, and TCRs annotated for more than one antigen were excluded. TCRdb itself trimmed the public reads at Q25 with fastp, ran MiXCR and retained productive beta chains. Each CDR3 protein gets just one entry, which takes the most common genes and DNA from the rows behind it. The V and J calls, along with clone size, are taken from TCRdb and not from the paper's own processing. Present in this sample are some 91,000 distinct CDR3 sequences, 13% of which were seen just once. Of the sample, 2% to 2.5% is held by the ten largest clones.

This was a case-control study nested in a cohort of healthcare workers in London, UK, who had nasopharyngeal swab PCR tests and blood samples taken every week. Healthcare workers were recruited between 23 and 31 March 2020, during the week of the UK lockdown, and were followed weekly for up to roughly 15 weeks. Beyond this particular receptor, the publication reports: VDJdb matching was skewed toward anti-spike CD8 responses, so virus-specific expansions were likely underestimated and private and CD4 specificities were missed.

Sequenced sample: whole blood. The receptor was derived from an adult who was a healthcare worker with PCR-confirmed SARS-CoV-2 infection or an uninfected control (not recorded which). The sequence links TRBV6-5 to TRBJ2-4; the D gene is perhaps TRBD1, from 6 matching bases. The nucleotide sequence is given as TGTGCCAGCAGTTCGACAGGCGTCGCCAAAAACATTCAGTACTTC. This codes for CASSSTGVAKNIQYF.